A few counts support the clone carrying this TCR beta chain. Sequencing used immunoSEQ multiplex PCR; TCRdb keeps in-frame clones, though not all of them. The table shows some 720,000 clones, with 88% occurring only once. These data belong to a study of shared T cell receptors in the human thymus. Germline V gene lookup returns CDR1 SGHRS and CDR2 YFSETQ. Unmatched junction bases numbered 9, after V lost 0 bases and J lost 4 bases. This CDR3 is 16 amino acids long. These data also featured in a second study, about human thymus T cells. That source reports: Thymus was obtained from resections taken during corrective heart surgery. Related research described thymic repertoires that were highly overlapping among unrelated individuals.

Material: thymocytes. The V gene is TRBV5-1, the J gene TRBJ2-5; 7 bases are shared with TRBD2. The TCR originated in a boy younger than two with a congenital heart defect. In DNA, the CDR3 is TGCGCCAGCAGCTTGGCCCCCGGGCTAGCGGTAGAGACCCAGTACTTC. It codes for CASSLAPGLAVETQYF. The full variable domain, completed using reference TRBV5-1 and TRBJ2-5, is KAGVTQTPRYLIKTRGQQVTLSCSPISGHRSVSWYQQTPGQGLQFLFEYFSETQRNKGNFPGRFSGRQFSNSRSEMNVSTLELGDSALYLCASSLAPGLAVETQYFGPGTRLLVL.